This T cell receptor (beta chain) comes out of a study of blood T cell repertoires in COVID-19. CDR1 is MDHEN and CDR2 is SYDVKM in the germline V gene. V trimming: 3 bases; J trimming: 4 bases; junction bases outside the gene matches: 3. The CDR3 extends over 15 amino acids. Assay: immunoSEQ multiplex PCR; the TCRdb copy retains only in-frame clones and omits some. The sample holds approximately 98,000 clones, 82% seen once. Sequences were obtained from peripheral blood. The chain has TRBV28 and TRBJ2-2, with TRBD1 matching 9 bases. The TCR originated in an elderly man with acute or convalescent COVID-19. The CDR3 sequence is CASSLRTGATGELFF. The CDR3 bases are TGTGCCAGCAGTTTGCGGACAGGGGCCACCGGGGAGCTGTTTTTT.